A single sample is the source of the 20 T cell receptor beta chains below, sequenced in a study of shared clonotypes between healthy human individuals. Profiling relied on immunoSEQ multiplex PCR, and the TCRdb table lists in-frame clones only, not all of them. This table holds roughly 2.5 million clones, more than 90% found once. Sequencing input: naive CD4+ T cells sorted from blood. As to subset: CD45RA+ positively selected. The receptors were sampled from a man aged 18 to 30 in good health.

The chain couples TRBV19 to TRBJ2-3; D ambiguous. Trimming pared 7 bases from V and 3 bases from J, leaving 14 bases between. Germline CDR1 LNHDA, CDR2 SQIVND (reference sequence). The CDR3 runs to 14 residues. As DNA, the CDR3 is TGTGCCAGTACGGCAGACCCCTGGACAGATACGCAGTATTTT. The encoded protein is CASTADPWTDTQYF. The entire variable domain, with the rest obtained from reference TRBV19 and TRBJ2-3, is as follows: DGGITQSPKYLFRKEGQNVTLSCEQNLNHDAMYWYRQDPGQGLRLIYYSQIVNDFQKGDIAEGYSVSREKKESFPLTVTSAQKNPTAFYLCASTADPWTDTQYFGPGTRLTVL.

Remarks on this clone: Within the sample, other DNA sequences also encode this same CDR3. This chain joins TRBV5-4 and TRBJ2-5, with 8 positions matching TRBD2. J gave up 2 bases and V 4 bases, and 7 bases lay outside the gene matches. The CDR3 consists of 15 residues. Germline lookup yields CDR1 SGHNT and CDR2 YYREEE (reference sequence). Here the CDR3 reads CASSLGLGQQETQYF. CDR3 nucleotide sequence: TGTGCCAGCAGCCTGGGACTAGGCCAACAAGAGACCCAGTACTTC.

This chain joins TRBV5-1 and TRBJ1-6; 9 nucleotides align to TRBD1. The germline CDR1 and CDR2 sequences are SGHRS and YFSETQ. The CDR3 consists of 14 residues. V trimming: 5 bases; J trimming: 9 bases; junction bases outside the gene matches: 6. CDR3 in amino acids: CASSSDRGTSPLHF. The CDR3 DNA follows: TGCGCCAGCAGTTCCGACAGGGGGACTTCACCCCTCCACTTT.

V is TRBV4-2 and J is TRBJ2-5, with D uncertain. This CDR3 has 14 amino acids. V was cut by 0 bases and J by 7 bases, with 12 bases left in between. The germline V gene has CDR1 LGHNA and CDR2 YNFKEQ. The CDR3 bases are TGTGCCAGCAGCCAAGATGACGGTGAAGGGACCCAGTACTTC. Protein product: CASSQDDGEGTQYF.

The table lists this clone with a count of one. This chain joins TRBV4-1 and TRBJ2-2, with no clear D. This CDR3 comprises 16 residues. Germline loops: CDR1 MGHRA, CDR2 YSYEKL. Trimming removed 1 base at V and 2 bases at J, with 11 bases between. CDR3 sequence: CASSQGFVSNTGELFF. The CDR3 nucleotides are TGCGCCAGCAGCCAAGGCTTCGTTAGCAACACCGGGGAGCTGTTTTTT.

The chain links TRBV11-2 to TRBJ2-7; D not resolved. The germline gives CDR1 SGHAT, CDR2 FQNNGV. The ends were cut back, 5 bases at V and 4 bases at J, with 12 bases in the middle. This CDR3 has 13 residues. CDR3 bases: TGTGCCAGCAGCCCCCGGTGGTTTTACGAGCAGTACTTC. This codes for CASSPRWFYEQYF.

V gene TRBV6-6 combines with J gene TRBJ2-3, with D perhaps matching TRBD1 (6 bases). Between the trimmed V and J ends, which lost 5 bases and 0 bases, there was a span of 9 bases. The CDR3 runs to 14 residues. Germline V gives CDR1 MNHNY, CDR2 SVGAGI (reference sequence). CDR3: CASSNRVSTDTQYF. As DNA, the CDR3 is TGTGCCAGCAGTAACAGGGTTAGCACAGATACGCAGTATTTT.

This clone appeared once. The gene calls are TRBV18 and TRBJ1-2; D is possibly TRBD1 (6 bases). The V end was cut by 2 bases, the J end by 0 bases, with 16 bases between. The CDR3 runs to 17 residues. Germline assignment: CDR1 KGHSH and CDR2 LQKENI. CDR3 in amino acids: CASSPGQGRLSNYGYTF. CDR3 DNA sequence: TGTGCCAGCTCACCAGGCCAGGGGCGTCTTTCTAACTATGGCTACACCTTC.

The chain has TRBV18 and TRBJ1-1; unclear D gene. The CDR3 covers 17 residues. Germline loops: CDR1 KGHSH, CDR2 LQKENI. The V and J ends lost 10 bases and 2 bases respectively, with 26 bases between them. The CDR3 loop reads CATLNGLVSLGNTEAFF. The CDR3 DNA sequence: TGTGCCACCTTAAACGGGTTAGTGTCGCTCGGCAACACTGAAGCTTTCTTT.

The CDR3 bases are TGCGCCAGCAGTCAATCGGGGGGAATCTACGAGCAGTACTTC. It translates to CASSQSGGIYEQYF. The gene calls are TRBV23-1 and TRBJ2-7, with a tentative D call TRBD2 (6 bases). Being an ORF, TRBV23-1 has a function that is uncertain. V dropped 0 bases and J dropped 3 bases, with 9 bases sitting between them. This CDR3 has 14 residues.

The gene calls are TRBV9 and TRBJ2-3; D perhaps matches TRBD2 (6 bases). Trimming left V 2 bases short and J 0 bases short, with 13 bases between. This CDR3 comprises 16 residues. CDR1 is SGDLS, CDR2 YYNGEE, per germline. The CDR3 spells CASSVAATRSTDTQYF. CDR3 DNA: TGTGCCAGCAGCGTCGCAGCGACTAGAAGCACAGATACGCAGTATTTT.

The CDR3 region has the DNA TGTGCCAGCAGTTTGGGGACGACAGGGGCTGAAGCTTTCTTT. This translates into CASSLGTTGAEAFF. The chain links TRBV28 to TRBJ1-1; TRBD1 matches at 8 bases. Looked up from germline, CDR1 is MDHEN and CDR2 is SYDVKM. The CDR3 is made up of 14 amino acids. V dropped 3 bases and J dropped 6; count of bases not matched to a gene: 6.

J is TRBJ1-3 and V is TRBV19, with D unclear. The length of the CDR3 is 11 residues. Per germline, CDR1 LNHDA and CDR2 SQIVND (reference sequence). The ends were cut back, 7 bases at V and 6 bases at J, with 7 bases in the middle. The CDR3: CASMAENTIYF. The DNA of the CDR3 is TGTGCCAGTATGGCAGAAAACACCATATATTTT.

The chain is built from TRBV7-9 and TRBJ1-1; D not resolved. CDR1 SEHNR and CDR2 FQNEAQ come from the germline V gene (reference sequence). The CDR3 length is 13 residues. Trimming stripped 1 base from V and 11 bases from J, with 14 bases between. Here the CDR3 reads CASSLGVAHGAFF. CDR3 in DNA: TGTGCCAGCAGCTTAGGAGTGGCCCACGGGGCTTTCTTT.

Regarding this clone: The sample has other DNA sequences that encode this CDR3 too. V usage is TRBV11-2 and J usage is TRBJ2-3; D remains ambiguous. CDR1 and CDR2 (germline): SGHAT, FQNNGV. Trimming removed 3 bases from V and 3 bases from J, with 4 bases in between. CDR3 length: 12 residues. DNA for the CDR3: TGTGCCAGCAGCTTCACGACAGATACGCAGTATTTT. Amino acids: CASSFTTDTQYF.

The chain has TRBV6-5 and TRBJ2-7; TRBD2 might be the D (5 bases). Germline CDR1 reads MNHEY; CDR2 reads SVGAGI. This CDR3 contains 15 residues. Trimming removed 0 bases at V and 4 bases at J, with 13 bases between. CDR3 bases: TGTGCCAGCAGTTACTCGTCGGGGAAAGTTTACGAGCAGTACTTC. Encoded protein: CASSYSSGKVYEQYF.

The chain couples TRBV27 to TRBJ2-7; TRBD1 matches 8 bases. This CDR3 is built from 15 residues. V trimming: 5 bases; J trimming: 5 bases; junction bases outside the gene matches: 11. CDR1 is MNHEY and CDR2 is SMNVEV in the germline V gene (reference sequence). The CDR3 sequence is CASSMYGQGSHEQYF. CDR3 coding DNA: TGTGCCAGCAGTATGTACGGACAGGGATCCCACGAGCAGTACTTC.

V usage is TRBV5-1 and J usage is TRBJ2-2; 7 bases are shared with TRBD1. Germline CDR1 is SGHRS and CDR2 is YFSETQ. The CDR3 sequence is 16 residues long. With V trimmed by 0 bases and J by 1 base, 3 bases remained unmatched. CDR3 DNA sequence: TGCGCCAGCAGCTTGGATCGGACAGGGAACACCGGGGAGCTGTTTTTT. Encoded protein: CASSLDRTGNTGELFF.

The chain recombines TRBV7-8 with TRBJ2-7, with 9 positions matching TRBD1. The J segment lost 4 bases and the V segment lost 1 base, leaving 8 bases of the junction unmatched. The CDR3 totals 16 residues. Germline assignment: CDR1 SGHVS and CDR2 FQNEAQ. In DNA form, the CDR3 reads TGTGCCAGCAGCTTAGTGGATGGGACAGGGAAGTACGAGCAGTACTTC. It specifies CASSLVDGTGKYEQYF.

The rearrangement links TRBV10-3 to TRBJ1-1, with TRBD1 identical over 7 bases. Trimming took 3 bases from V and 4 from J; bases not matched to a gene: 8. Germline CDR1 and CDR2: ENHRY and SYGVKD. The CDR3 has 15 amino acids. The CDR3 region has the DNA TGTGCCATCAGTGACCCGGGGACAGCACTCACTGAAGCTTTCTTT. Protein product: CAISDPGTALTEAFF.